A single sample is the source of the 9 T cell receptor beta chains below, sequenced in a study of shared clonotypes between healthy human individuals. Using immunoSEQ multiplex PCR, the repertoire was profiled, and TCRdb retains in-frame clones only, with some absent. Here the sample spans about 2 million clones, about 95% being singletons. CD45RO-negative, CCR7-selected cells formed the naive CD8 fraction, which excluded terminally differentiated effector memory CD45RA+ cells. The sample comprised naive CD8+ T cells sorted from blood. Receptors originate from a young man in good health.

The chain employs TRBV7-2 and TRBJ2-7; D is ambiguous. This CDR3 is 18 amino acids long. The germline V gene has CDR1 SGHTA and CDR2 FQGNSA. With 7 bases removed from V and 0 bases from J, the gap between germline ends came to 25 bases. CDR3 sequence: CASTLMTPSGSSSYEQYF. DNA for the CDR3: TGTGCCAGCACCCTTATGACACCTTCCGGGTCAAGCTCCTACGAGCAGTACTTC.

This rearrangement joins TRBV7-9 to TRBJ1-1; D gene uncertain. The CDR3 totals 15 residues. CDR1 and CDR2 (germline): SEHNR, FQNEAQ (reference sequence). The V end lost 1 base, the J end lost 1 base, and 10 bases lay between the germline ends. CDR3 nucleotide sequence: TGTGCCAGCAGCTTAGACGGAGACTGGAACACTGAAGCTTTCTTT. As protein: CASSLDGDWNTEAFF. Together with reference TRBV7-9 and TRBJ1-1, the CDR3 gives the full variable domain: DTGVSQNPRHKITKRGQNVTFRCDPISEHNRLYWYRQTLGQGPEFLTYFQNEAQLEKSRLLSDRFSAERPKGSFSTLEIQRTEQGDSAMYLCASSLDGDWNTEAFFGQGTRLTVV.

V is TRBV7-9 and J is TRBJ2-7, with 9 nucleotides matching TRBD1. CDR3 length: 14 residues. Germline-derived CDR1 and CDR2 are SEHNR and FQNEAQ (reference sequence). J lost 5 bases, V lost 3 bases, and 5 bases had no gene match. CDR3 loop: CASSFRDRVHEQYF. The CDR3 region has the DNA TGTGCCAGCAGCTTCCGGGACAGGGTCCACGAGCAGTACTTC.

The CDR3 here is CSVEVPGALPYEQYF. CDR3 nucleotide sequence: TGCAGCGTTGAAGTCCCGGGAGCGCTGCCGTACGAGCAGTACTTC. The chain carries TRBV29-1 and TRBJ2-7; D might be TRBD2 (6 bases). Germline CDR1 and CDR2: SQVTM and ANQGSEA. The germline V and J ends were trimmed by 1 base and 4 bases, with 17 bases remaining between them. The CDR3 is 15 residues long.

On this clone: The same CDR3 is also encoded by other DNA sequences in this sample. V gene TRBV9 combines with J gene TRBJ2-7; maybe TRBD2 (5 bases). V was cut by 0 bases and J by 3 bases, with 13 bases left in between. The CDR3 has 15 residues. Germline lookup yields CDR1 SGDLS and CDR2 YYNGEE. This CDR3 reads CASSVGGTAGYEQYF. In DNA form, the CDR3 reads TGTGCCAGCAGCGTAGGCGGTACGGCGGGCTACGAGCAGTACTTC.

The chain recombines TRBV25-1 with TRBJ2-3; 13 nucleotides align to TRBD2. Germline V gene data show CDR1 as MGHDK and CDR2 as SYGVNS. The CDR3 loop spans 18 amino acids. Trimming removed 3 bases from V and 1 base from J; junction bases left unmatched: 7. CDR3 coding DNA: TGTGCCAGCAGTGAGGGGACTAGCGGGGAGAGGGGCACAGATACGCAGTATTTT. Translation gives CASSEGTSGERGTDTQYF.

The J gene is TRBJ1-5, the V gene TRBV7-6; no reliable D call. The CDR3 runs 14 residues. From germline, CDR1 is SGHVS and CDR2 FNYEAQ. With 5 bases removed from V and 7 bases from J, the gap between germline ends came to 15 bases. The DNA for the CDR3 is TGTGCCAGCAGCCCAACGGCGGAGGTCCAGCCCCAGCATTTT. It encodes CASSPTAEVQPQHF.

The rearrangement links TRBV5-1 to TRBJ2-2; D could derive from TRBD1 or TRBD2 (6 bases each). Trimming cost V 1 base and J 3 bases, with 16 bases left between them. Germline CDR1 SGHRS, CDR2 YFSETQ. This CDR3 comprises 17 residues. CDR3 coding DNA: TGCGCCAGCAGCTTGTCCGGGGGCGGGTTGGACACCGGGGAGCTGTTTTTT. Protein sequence: CASSLSGGGLDTGELFF. Full variable domain (outside the CDR3, taken from reference TRBV5-1 and TRBJ2-2): KAGVTQTPRYLIKTRGQQVTLSCSPISGHRSVSWYQQTPGQGLQFLFEYFSETQRNKGNFPGRFSGRQFSNSRSEMNVSTLELGDSALYLCASSLSGGGLDTGELFFGEGSRLTVL.

The chain links TRBV18 to TRBJ2-3; a possible D gene is TRBD2 (6 bases). This CDR3 region has 14 residues. V lost 4 bases to trimming and J lost 5 bases, with 13 bases between them. Germline V gene sequence: CDR1 KGHSH, CDR2 LQKENI. The CDR3 region has the DNA TGTGCCAGCTCACGGGAGGAGTGGGGAGATACGCAGTATTTT. This sequence encodes CASSREEWGDTQYF. Full variable domain (outside the CDR3, taken from reference TRBV18 and TRBJ2-3): NAGVMQNPRHLVRRRGQEARLRCSPMKGHSHVYWYRQLPEEGLKFMVYLQKENIIDESGMPKERFSAEFPKEGPSILRIQQVVRGDSAAYFCASSREEWGDTQYFGPGTRLTVL.